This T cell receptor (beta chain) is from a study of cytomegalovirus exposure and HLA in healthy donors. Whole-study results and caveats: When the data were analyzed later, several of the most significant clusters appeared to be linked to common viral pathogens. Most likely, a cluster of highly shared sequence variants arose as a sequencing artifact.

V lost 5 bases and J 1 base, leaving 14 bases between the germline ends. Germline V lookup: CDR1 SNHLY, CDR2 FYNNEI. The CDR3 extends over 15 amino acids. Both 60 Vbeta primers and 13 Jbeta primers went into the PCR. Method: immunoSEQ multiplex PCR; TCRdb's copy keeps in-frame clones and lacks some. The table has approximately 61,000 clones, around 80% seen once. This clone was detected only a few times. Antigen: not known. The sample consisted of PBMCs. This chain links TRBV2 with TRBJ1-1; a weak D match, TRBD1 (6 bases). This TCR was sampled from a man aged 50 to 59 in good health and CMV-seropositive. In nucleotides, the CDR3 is TGTGCCAGCAGTTACTCGGCAGGGGCGAACACTGAAGCTTTCTTT. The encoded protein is CASSYSAGANTEAFF.